These 30 T cell receptor beta chains came from one sample sequenced in a study of cytomegalovirus exposure and HLA in healthy donors. Researchers ran the PCR with 60 Vbeta and 13 Jbeta primers. Here immunoSEQ multiplex PCR was the method, and the copy in TCRdb shows in-frame clones only, minus some. The sample has about 120,000 clones, 9% to 10% seen once. The sequenced sample was PBMCs. These receptors came from a man aged 25-45 years in good health and CMV-seronegative.

The table lists this clone with a few counts. The same CDR3 can be traced to other DNA sequences in this sample. The genes are TRBV9 and TRBJ2-6, with D unclear. Per germline, CDR1 SGDLS and CDR2 YYNGEE. The CDR3 consists of 15 residues. V was trimmed by 2 bases and J by 1 base, leaving 7 bases between them. CDR3 nucleotides: TGTGCCAGCAGCGTTTCGGGTTCTGGGGCCAACGTCCTGACTTTC. It codes for CASSVSGSGANVLTF.

In this sample, this clone turned up a few times. The CDR3 DNA reads as TGTGCCAGCAGCTTAGTTCTAGTCCGGGGTGAGCAGTTCTTC. Protein product: CASSLVLVRGEQFF. This chain connects TRBV7-9 to TRBJ2-1; D might be TRBD2 (5 bases). The CDR3 is 14 amino acids. Trimming took 1 base from V and 9 from J, leaving 13 bases between them. Per germline, CDR1 SEHNR and CDR2 FQNEAQ (reference sequence).

This sequence joins TRBV4-3 and TRBJ1-5; possibly TRBD1 for D (5 bases). CDR3 size: 17 residues. Per germline, CDR1 LGHNA and CDR2 YSLEER. The ends were cut back, 3 bases at V and 3 bases at J, with 18 bases in the middle. The CDR3: CASSQSNGAGSNQPQHF. DNA for the CDR3: TGCGCCAGCAGCCAGTCCAACGGGGCGGGATCCAATCAGCCCCAGCATTTT.

The rearrangement links TRBV27 to TRBJ2-3, with no clear D. Germline-derived CDR1 and CDR2 are MNHEY and SMNVEV (reference sequence). V lost 6 bases and J 0 bases, leaving 4 bases between the germline ends. The length of the CDR3 is 12 residues. In DNA form, the CDR3 reads TGTGCCAGCAGCTTTAGCACAGATACGCAGTATTTT. This codes for CASSFSTDTQYF.

This clone occurred a few times. J is TRBJ2-1 and V is TRBV27, with D maybe TRBD2 (6 bases). Trimming cost V 5 bases and J 4 bases, with 18 bases left between them. Germline V gene sequence: CDR1 MNHEY, CDR2 SMNVEV (reference sequence). CDR3 length: 16 amino acids. CDR3 loop: CASSPTGTGRYNEQFF. In nucleotides, the CDR3 is TGTGCCAGCAGTCCAACCGGGACTGGAAGATACAATGAGCAGTTCTTC.

This rearrangement joins TRBV7-2 to TRBJ2-3; weak D call: TRBD2 (6 bases). Germline CDR1 is SGHTA and CDR2 is FQGNSA. The CDR3 loop spans 19 amino acids. V dropped 5 bases and J dropped 3 bases, with 27 bases sitting between them. The CDR3 here is CASSPEPLSPAGFTDTQYF. The CDR3 DNA sequence: TGTGCCAGCAGCCCCGAGCCCCTTTCGCCAGCGGGTTTTACAGATACGCAGTATTTT.

The chain employs TRBV29-1 and TRBJ1-1; D is unclear. V lost 7 bases to trimming and J lost 8 bases, with 14 bases between them. The CDR3 has 11 residues. Germline assignment: CDR1 SQVTM and CDR2 ANQGSEA. This CDR3 reads CSGGDTGEAFF. The CDR3 coding sequence is TGCAGCGGCGGGGATACGGGCGAAGCTTTCTTT. Supplemented by reference TRBV29-1 and TRBJ1-1, the full variable domain reads SAVISQKPSRDICQRGTSLTIQCQVDSQVTMMFWYRQQPGQSLTLIATANQGSEATYESGFVIDKFPISRPNLTFSTLTVSNMSPEDSSIYLCSGGDTGEAFFGQGTRLTVV.

The CDR3 DNA sequence: TGTGCCATCAGGGATGGACAGGCAACTAATGAAAAACTGTTTTTT. Translating gives CAIRDGQATNEKLFF. The V gene is TRBV10-3, the J gene TRBJ1-4; 7 bases are a match to TRBD1. With 6 bases clipped from V and 0 bases from J, the junction kept 4 bases outside the gene matches. CDR3 length equals 15 residues. Germline CDR1 is ENHRY and CDR2 is SYGVKD.

This chain links TRBV4-1 with TRBJ2-1; 10 positions match TRBD1. This CDR3 has 16 amino acids. Germline CDR1 MGHRA, CDR2 YSYEKL. V lost 3 bases to trimming and J lost 2 bases; unmatched junction nucleotides: 4. The CDR3 DNA follows: TGCGCCAGCAGCCAGGACAGGGGGAGAGCCTACAATGAGCAGTTCTTC. Protein: CASSQDRGRAYNEQFF.

This chain joins TRBV6-5 and TRBJ2-1, with 11 positions matching TRBD2. The length of the CDR3 is 16 residues. Germline V CDR1 and CDR2: MNHEY, SVGAGI. Losses at the gene ends were 4 bases for V and 2 bases for J; bases not matched to a gene: 4. CDR3 amino acids: CASSSRTSGPYNEQFF. In DNA, the CDR3 is TGTGCCAGCAGTTCCCGGACTAGCGGGCCCTACAATGAGCAGTTCTTC.

The chain recombines TRBV30 with TRBJ1-5; tentatively, D is TRBD1 (6 bases). Trimming took off 2 bases at V and 6 bases at J, with 11 bases between the two ends. Germline V gene sequence: CDR1 GTSNPN, CDR2 SVGIG (reference sequence). The CDR3 spans 13 residues. CDR3 sequence: CAWSFQGSQPQHF. The CDR3 region has the DNA TGTGCCTGGAGTTTCCAGGGGTCTCAGCCCCAGCATTTT.

The chain has TRBV19 and TRBJ2-3; 8 bases are a match to TRBD2. The CDR3 has 13 residues. Germline CDR1 is LNHDA and CDR2 is SQIVND (reference sequence). Trimming removed 7 bases from V and 4 bases from J; junction bases left unmatched: 4. CDR3 loop: CASISSGSDTQYF. The CDR3 DNA reads as TGTGCCAGTATCTCTAGCGGGTCAGATACGCAGTATTTT.

The CDR3 DNA is TGCGCCAGCAGCCAATCCCGGGGGGGGGTAACTAATGAAAAACTGTTTTTT. This translates into CASSQSRGGVTNEKLFF. This chain joins TRBV4-1 and TRBJ1-4, with D maybe TRBD1 (5 bases). The CDR3 has 17 residues. The V end lost 2 bases, the J end lost 1 base, and 14 bases lay between the germline ends. Germline V gives CDR1 MGHRA, CDR2 YSYEKL.

The genes are TRBV4-1 and TRBJ1-5; no definite D call. The CDR3 sequence is 14 residues long. Germline CDR1 reads MGHRA; CDR2 reads YSYEKL. V dropped 4 bases and J dropped 1 base, with 8 bases sitting between them. The CDR3 DNA follows: TGCGCCAGCAGCCCCCGGGGAAGCAATCAGCCCCAGCATTTT. Protein sequence: CASSPRGSNQPQHF.

J is TRBJ2-3 and V is TRBV7-2; tentative D call: TRBD2 (5 bases). Germline V gene lookup returns CDR1 SGHTA and CDR2 FQGNSA. This CDR3 contains 15 residues. V shed 1 base and J shed 6 bases, with 14 bases lying between them. CDR3 DNA sequence: TGTGCCAGCAGCTTAGTGAACGGGGAATTGGATACGCAGTATTTT. Protein product: CASSLVNGELDTQYF.

This clone has just a few counts. The V call is TRBV10-1, the J call TRBJ1-4; possible D gene TRBD1, 5 bases. The CDR3 spans 15 residues. Trimming cost V 5 bases and J 5 bases, with 15 bases left between them. Germline V CDR1 and CDR2: WNHNN, SYGVQD (reference sequence). The CDR3 bases are TGCGCCAGCAGTCCCGGCGGGGCAGCAAATGAAAAACTGTTTTTT. It is translated as CASSPGGAANEKLFF.

The chain uses TRBV19 and TRBJ1-2; TRBD1 matches 8 bases. The CDR3 consists of 12 residues. Germline V gene lookup returns CDR1 LNHDA and CDR2 SQIVND (reference sequence). V trimming: 1 base; J trimming: 12 bases; junction bases outside the gene matches: 4. The CDR3 sequence: CASSIVGQGHTF. The CDR3 nucleotides read TGTGCCAGTAGTATAGTCGGACAGGGACACACCTTC.

This clone showed up just a few times. The conserved final phenylalanine or tryptophan is absent from the CDR3, which likely points to a read error. This chain links TRBV5-6 with TRBJ2-7; 9 bases align to TRBD2. Germline-derived CDR1 and CDR2 are SGHDT and YYEEEE. This CDR3 spans 15 amino acids. With V trimmed by 2 bases and J by 7 bases, 10 bases remained unmatched. CDR3 bases: TGTGCCAGCAGCTTCCTAGGTAGCGGGGGAGGTGAGCAGTACCTC. The encoded protein is CASSFLGSGGGEQYL.

Only a few counts were recorded for this clone. The V call is TRBV30, the J call TRBJ1-2; 9 bases map to TRBD1. With V trimmed by 2 bases and J by 6 bases, 13 bases remained unmatched. In germline, CDR1 is GTSNPN, CDR2 SVGIG (reference sequence). This CDR3 is built from 16 residues. The CDR3 here is CAWSSLSRTGVDGYTF. CDR3 DNA: TGTGCCTGGAGTTCCTTATCCCGGACAGGGGTCGATGGCTACACCTTC.

The J gene is TRBJ2-1, the V gene TRBV7-9; maybe TRBD2 (6 bases). The germline CDR1 and CDR2 sequences are SEHNR and FQNEAQ (reference sequence). Trimming left V 6 bases short and J 8 bases short, with 17 bases between. The CDR3 is 14 amino acids. In DNA, the CDR3 is TGTGCCAGCAGTAGGGGCGGGACGGGGGATGAGCAGTTCTTC. Protein: CASSRGGTGDEQFF.

In nucleotides, the CDR3 is TGTGCCATCAGGCTGGACAGGGGTGGAAACACCATATATTTT. Translating it yields CAIRLDRGGNTIYF. V gene TRBV10-3 combines with J gene TRBJ1-3, with 9 nucleotides matching TRBD1. V lost 6 bases to trimming and J lost 3 bases; unmatched junction nucleotides: 3. The CDR3 runs to 14 residues. Germline assignment: CDR1 ENHRY and CDR2 SYGVKD.

The chain joins TRBV9 to TRBJ2-1; tentative D call: TRBD1 (6 bases). The germline V gene encodes CDR1 SGDLS and CDR2 YYNGEE. The CDR3 is 15 residues long. V dropped 0 bases and J dropped 4 bases, with 11 bases sitting between them. Here the CDR3 reads CASSVGHRDYNEQFF. DNA for the CDR3: TGTGCCAGCAGCGTAGGGCACAGGGATTACAATGAGCAGTTCTTC.

This clone has a handful of counts. This chain links TRBV7-9 with TRBJ2-7, with 7 bases identical to TRBD1. Looked up from germline, CDR1 is SEHNR and CDR2 is FQNEAQ (reference sequence). Unmatched junction bases numbered 13, after V lost 5 bases and J lost 9 bases. The CDR3 consists of 14 residues. The CDR3 DNA follows: TGTGCCAGCAGCACCGACAGGGTCGCGGTTCGGCAGTACTTC. Its protein product is CASSTDRVAVRQYF.

As concerns this clone: Other DNA variants within this sample encode the same CDR3. This rearrangement joins TRBV5-1 to TRBJ1-1, with D hard to call. The germline V and J ends were trimmed by 5 bases and 0 bases, with 5 bases remaining between them. The CDR3 covers 12 residues. Germline loops: CDR1 SGHRS, CDR2 YFSETQ. The CDR3 region is CASRGLNTEAFF. CDR3 sequence (DNA): TGCGCCAGCAGGGGCTTGAACACTGAAGCTTTCTTT.

A few counts support this clone. The chain has TRBV4-2 and TRBJ2-2, with D possibly being TRBD2 (6 bases). The CDR3 loop spans 15 amino acids. Looked up from germline, CDR1 is LGHNA and CDR2 is YNFKEQ. Trimming pared 5 bases from V and 2 bases from J, leaving 12 bases between. CDR3 sequence (DNA): TGTGCCAGCAGCACCGGGACTCCTAACACCGGGGAGCTGTTTTTT. Amino acids: CASSTGTPNTGELFF.

The chain combines TRBV7-3 with TRBJ2-1, with 10 bases aligning to TRBD2. CDR3 size: 16 residues. CDR1 and CDR2 from the germline V gene are SGHTA and FQGTGA. Germline trimming cut 5 bases from V and 1 base from J; bases unmatched to any gene: 5. The CDR3 nucleotides read TGTGCCAGCAGCCTCGGGACTAGCGCATCCTACAATGAGCAGTTCTTC. This sequence encodes CASSLGTSASYNEQFF. The entire variable domain, with the rest obtained from reference TRBV7-3 and TRBJ2-1, is as follows: GAGVSQTPSNKVTEKGKYVELRCDPISGHTALYWYRQSLGQGPEFLIYFQGTGAADDSGLPNDRFFAVRPEGSVSTLKIQRTERGDSAVYLCASSLGTSASYNEQFFGPGTRLTVL.

The chain has TRBV6-1 and TRBJ2-5; TRBD2 is a possible D gene (6 bases). The CDR3 loop spans 15 amino acids. Germline CDR1 and CDR2: MNHNS and SASEGT. The germline V and J ends were trimmed by 10 bases and 3 bases, with 21 bases remaining between them. This CDR3 reads CAINPGERREETQYF. The DNA for the CDR3 is TGTGCCATCAACCCGGGGGAGCGGAGGGAAGAGACCCAGTACTTC.

This clone has a handful of counts. J is TRBJ2-2 and V is TRBV29-1, with D perhaps TRBD1 (6 bases). The V and J ends lost 4 bases and 9 bases respectively, with 15 bases between them. Looked up from germline, CDR1 is SQVTM and CDR2 is ANQGSEA. This CDR3 comprises 13 residues. The CDR3 DNA sequence: TGCAGCGTTGTAGGACAGCGGCACCGGGAGCTGTTTTTT. Its translation: CSVVGQRHRELFF.

As concerns this clone: Different DNA sequences within this sample yield the same CDR3. The rearrangement uses TRBV27 and TRBJ2-5; the match to TRBD1 covers 8 bases. Germline CDR1 and CDR2: MNHEY and SMNVEV (reference sequence). There are 15 residues in the CDR3. J lost 4 bases, V lost 6 bases, and 10 bases had no gene match. The CDR3 DNA sequence: TGTGCCAGCAGCTCCGGGACAGGTGGGGCAGAGACCCAGTACTTC. Its protein is CASSSGTGGAETQYF.

This clone appeared a few times. The CDR3 DNA reads TGTGCCAGCAAGGAGATGGGGACAGGGTACAGAGACATAGATGGCTACACCTTC. It translates to CASKEMGTGYRDIDGYTF. J is TRBJ1-2 and V is TRBV28, with 9 bases lining up with TRBD1. Germline-derived CDR1 and CDR2 are MDHEN and SYDVKM. The length of the CDR3 is 18 residues. Trimming cost V 7 bases and J 6 bases; bases outside gene matches: 21.